The 8 T cell receptor beta chains below all came from one sample that was sequenced in a study of CXCR3-negative and CXCR3-positive naive CD8 T cells. Preparation of TRB cDNA libraries relied on 5' RACE carrying UMI labels. TCRdb reanalyzed the 5' RACE reads, giving one entry per CDR3 protein sequence and no DNA. The specimen's table records about 84,000 distinct CDR3 sequences. General observations from the study: When CXCR3-positive naive cells were set against CXCR3-negative naive cells, the former had more hydrophobic TRB CDR3s.

These TCRs are of unknown antigen specificity. Sequencing input: naive CXCR3+ CD8+ T cells from blood. Described subset: CD45RO-CCR7+CD27+CD95- naive CD8+ T cells expressing CXCR3 (TNR3+). The receptor source for this set is a human donor in good health. Some clones in this sample may be carry-over from other donors' samples.

V is TRBV7-6 and J is TRBJ2-7; TCRdb lists TRBD1, though no DNA is available to test this call. Germline V gives CDR1 SGHVS, CDR2 FNYEAQ. The CDR3 sequence is 15 residues long. The chain's CDR3 is CASSVEGAITYEQYF.

The CDR3 spells CASTDGGETQYF. The chain recombines TRBV5-1 with TRBJ2-5; with no DNA, the TCRdb D assignment of TRBD1 cannot be verified. This CDR3 is built from 12 residues. CDR1 SGHRS and CDR2 YFSETQ come from the germline V gene. The variable domain in full, completed from reference TRBV5-1 and TRBJ2-5, reads KAGVTQTPRYLIKTRGQQVTLSCSPISGHRSVSWYQQTPGQGLQFLFEYFSETQRNKGNFPGRFSGRQFSNSRSEMNVSTLELGDSALYLCASTDGGETQYFGPGTRLLVL.

The V and J genes are TRBV12-3 or TRBV12-4 and TRBJ2-7; absent DNA, TCRdb's TRBD1 call cannot be checked. CDR3 length equals 12 residues. The chain's CDR3 is CASSSGFYEQYF.

This chain joins TRBV19 and TRBJ1-1. The CDR3 covers 11 residues. CDR1 and CDR2 from the germline V gene are LNHDA and SQIVND (reference sequence). CDR3 loop: CASSIGTEAFF.

The chain uses TRBV27 and TRBJ1-1; the D gene TCRdb calls, TRBD1, cannot be checked with no DNA. CDR1 and CDR2 (germline): MNHEY, SMNVEV (reference sequence). The CDR3 is made up of 13 amino acids. The CDR3 region is CASRPGVPTEAFF.

The chain recombines TRBV7-9 with TRBJ2-7; TCRdb's D gene call, TRBD2, goes unchecked for lack of DNA. Germline V lookup: CDR1 SEHNR, CDR2 FQNEAQ (reference sequence). The CDR3 covers 14 residues. This chain's CDR3 is CASSSVGGVREQYF.

This chain links TRBV3-1 with TRBJ1-1. Per the germline V gene, CDR1 is LGHDT and CDR2 is YNNKEL (reference sequence). The CDR3 spans 13 residues. CDR3: CASSHPTGTEAFF.

CDR3 in amino acids: CASSLGLAGGLYTDTQYF. The chain has TRBV5-6 and TRBJ2-3; the D call of TRBD2 rests on TCRdb alone, since no DNA is present to check it. The CDR3 runs 18 residues. Germline loops: CDR1 SGHDT, CDR2 YYEEEE.